The text below deals with one TCR beta chain. This clone was seen more than once but under ten times. Its antigen remains unidentified. No base qualities exist here, and no much larger clone lies one base off it. The germline V gene (reference sequence) yields PRHDT for CDR1 and FYEKMQ for CDR2. The junction shows trimming of 5 bases on V and 2 bases on J, and the gene matches do not reach 6 bases of it. The CDR3 has 15 amino acids, counting the end cysteine and phenylalanine. Only CDR3 DNA is held: 45 bases, read in frame from base 1. The trial excluded patients who had a history of autoimmune disease or who were on systemic immunosuppression. Peripheral blood for TCR sequencing was drawn from every dose cohort at baseline, at cycle 4 day 1 and at cycle 7 day 1. Samples were obtained from an open-label, multicenter, first-in-human phase I dose-escalation trial of ivuxolimab. Adults with locally advanced or metastatic melanoma, renal cell, hepatocellular, or head and neck squamous cell carcinoma were enrolled in the trial. Before TCR sequencing, CD4+ T cells and CD8+ T cells were sorted from peripheral blood as separate populations.

The data were obtained in a study of OX40 agonist ivuxolimab in advanced cancers. Describing the broader study: Ivuxolimab was an agonistic, fully human IgG2 monoclonal antibody directed against OX40 (CD134), a costimulatory receptor. The paper covers the monotherapy dose-escalation part of the phase I ivuxolimab trial, which included N ≈ 57 patients. Peripheral TCRbeta sequencing was intended to test whether TCR sequence diversity was altered and clonal T-cell expansion was caused by ivuxolimab. Partial responses occurred in three dose-escalation patients: two with cutaneous melanoma and one with hepatocellular carcinoma. Patients were allowed to have had prior anti-PD-1, anti-PD-L1 or anti-CTLA-4 therapy, and 40% of the dose-escalation patients had been treated with checkpoint inhibitors. The dose-escalation cohort was about 86% male with a mean age of roughly 62 years, ranging from roughly 23 to 85. Of the roughly 53 patients in dose escalation, approximately 20 had hepatocellular carcinoma, about 15 had melanoma, 9 had renal cell carcinoma and 9 had head and neck cancer. Intravenous ivuxolimab was administered to patients every 2 weeks at six dose levels: 0.01, 0.1, 0.3, 1.5, 3 and 10 mg/kg. The paper's findings and limits, for the study overall: The antigen specificity of the peripheral T cells that underwent clonal expansion was not determined. In the 0.1-3.0 mg/kg groups, partial responders had among the lowest normalized peripheral clonal expansion, particularly in CD8+ T cells. Low levels of normalized T-cell clonal expansion were also shown by some nonresponding patients. At doses of 0.1 to 3.0 mg/kg, clonal expansion of both CD4+ and CD8+ blood T cells was observed from baseline to week 6. After ivuxolimab, expanded clones were on average more numerous among CD8+ T cells than among CD4+ T cells.

Genomic DNA was extracted from sorted cells for sequencing of the TCRbeta CDR3 region. The immunoSEQ Assay was used for sequencing of TCRbeta CDR3 regions. TCRdb limited this immuneACCESS table to in-frame rearrangements with V and J called. A share of clones is missing; checked studies link under half to unresolved V genes, and the rest is unexplained. The sample table shows around 22,000 clones, and roughly 86% are seen once. 25% to 40% of the sample is held by the ten biggest clonotypes. Sequenced here: CD4+ or CD8+ T cells sorted from blood, sampled in a trial of the OX40 agonist ivuxolimab. The chain links TRBV13 with TRBJ2-7, and 10 junctional nucleotides match TRBD2. The TCR sequence derives from an adult with an advanced solid tumor such as melanoma, head and neck, liver or kidney cancer. For the CDR3, the sequence is CASSPVLAGTYEQYF. The bases read TGTGCCAGCAGCCCTGTACTAGCGGGGACCTACGAGCAGTACTTC.